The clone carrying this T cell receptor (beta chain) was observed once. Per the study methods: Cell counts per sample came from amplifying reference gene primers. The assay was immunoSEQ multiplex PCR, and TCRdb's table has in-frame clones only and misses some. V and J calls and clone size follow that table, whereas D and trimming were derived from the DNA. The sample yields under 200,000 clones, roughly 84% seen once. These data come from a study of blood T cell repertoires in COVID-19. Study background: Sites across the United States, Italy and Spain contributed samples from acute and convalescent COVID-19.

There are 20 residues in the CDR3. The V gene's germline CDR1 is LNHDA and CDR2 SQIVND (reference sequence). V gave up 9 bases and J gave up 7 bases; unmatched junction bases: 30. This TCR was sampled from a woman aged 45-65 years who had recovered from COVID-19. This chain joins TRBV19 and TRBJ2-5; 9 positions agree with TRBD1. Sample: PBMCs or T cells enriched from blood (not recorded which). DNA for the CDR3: TGTGCCAGCCGCGTGGAGTCGGGGTTTCGTCGGACAGGGGCTTTGGGGACCCAGTACTTC. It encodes CASRVESGFRRTGALGTQYF.